This T cell receptor beta chain was captured by sequencing in a study of shared clonotypes between healthy human individuals. Measured with immunoSEQ multiplex PCR; TCRdb has only the in-frame clones, and not every one. The data show about 960,000 clones, over 75% seen once. The origin of this receptor is a man younger than 35 in good health. Sequenced input: memory CD4+ T cells sorted from blood. Stated subset: CD45RA-negative fraction.

Written as DNA, the CDR3 is TGCGCCAGCAGCCAAGACCCCCCAACAATTAGTAATTCACCCCTCCACTTT. Amino acids: CASSQDPPTISNSPLHF. The chain employs TRBV4-1 and TRBJ1-6; D is unresolved. V was clipped by 0 bases and J by 6 bases, with 15 bases between them. The germline V gene has CDR1 MGHRA and CDR2 YSYEKL. The CDR3 length is 17 residues.